This T cell receptor (beta chain) was observed in a study of radiotherapy plus CTLA-4 blockade in lung cancer. Study-wide results and limits: In blood, after radiotherapy plus ipilimumab, tumor-derived TCR clones expanded.

Alongside CTLA-4 blockade with ipilimumab, patients with chemo-refractory metastatic non-small-cell lung cancer received focal radiation. Details on this clone: Its antigen remains unknown.

Sequencing was performed with immunoSEQ multiplex PCR; in TCRdb, only in-frame clones are kept and a portion is missing. The sample shows 45,000 or so clones, roughly 76% of them seen only once. Trimming shortened V by 0 bases and J by 6 bases, and 11 bases separated the two germline ends. The V gene's germline CDR1 is SGHNT and CDR2 YYREEE (reference sequence). This CDR3 is built from 14 residues. The chain uses TRBV5-4 and TRBJ2-3, with D possibly TRBD2 on 6 matching bases. This sample comprised peripheral blood, obtained from a patient treated with radiotherapy plus ipilimumab. The receptor was derived from a human donor with non-small cell lung cancer who had stable disease on radiotherapy plus ipilimumab. CDR3 amino acids: CASSLGTTPDTQYF. DNA of the CDR3: TGTGCCAGCAGCTTGGGGACTACCCCCGATACGCAGTATTTT.